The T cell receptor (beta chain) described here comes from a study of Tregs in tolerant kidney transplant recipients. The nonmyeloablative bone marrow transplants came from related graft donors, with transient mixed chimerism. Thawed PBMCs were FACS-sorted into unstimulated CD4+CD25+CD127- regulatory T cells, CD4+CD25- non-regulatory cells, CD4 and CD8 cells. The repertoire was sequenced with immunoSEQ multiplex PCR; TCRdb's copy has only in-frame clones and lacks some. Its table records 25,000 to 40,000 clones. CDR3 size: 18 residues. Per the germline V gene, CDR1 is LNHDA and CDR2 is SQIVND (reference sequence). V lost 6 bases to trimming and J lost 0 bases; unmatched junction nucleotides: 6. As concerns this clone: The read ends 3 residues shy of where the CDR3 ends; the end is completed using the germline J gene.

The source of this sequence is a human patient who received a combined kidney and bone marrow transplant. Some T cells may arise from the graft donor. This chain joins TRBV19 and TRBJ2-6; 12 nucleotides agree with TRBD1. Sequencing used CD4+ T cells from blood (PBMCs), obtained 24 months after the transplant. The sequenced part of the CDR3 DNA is TGTGCCAGTAGAGGGGGACAGGGGGCCCCCTCTGGGGCCAACGTC. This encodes CASRGGQGAPSGANV. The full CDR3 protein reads CASRGGQGAPSGANVLTF. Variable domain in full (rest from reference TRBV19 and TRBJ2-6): DGGITQSPKYLFRKEGQNVTLSCEQNLNHDAMYWYRQDPGQGLRLIYYSQIVNDFQKGDIAEGYSVSREKKESFPLTVTSAQKNPTAFYLCASRGGQGAPSGANVLTFGAGSRLTVL.